This section outlines one T cell receptor (beta chain) sequence together with its context. As yet, its antigen is unknown. The data were obtained in a study of cytomegalovirus exposure and HLA in healthy donors. Whole-study findings and limits: Under in vitro conditions, a few CMV-associated chains were confirmed as specific for CMV antigens. TCR beta chains numbering more than 150 were designated cytomegalovirus-associated.

Germline-derived CDR1 and CDR2 are LNHDA and SQIVND (reference sequence). This CDR3 has 12 amino acids. Trimming shortened V by 1 base and J by 15 bases, and 13 bases separated the two germline ends. The table came from immunoSEQ multiplex PCR; TCRdb's copy has only in-frame clones and leaves some out. Of 150,000 or so clones in the sample, less than 90% were seen once. The sequence was collected from a man aged 18 to 29 in good health and CMV-seropositive. The sample was PBMCs. J is TRBJ1-5 and V is TRBV19; D is perhaps TRBD1 (6 bases). The chain's CDR3 is CASSIGGDIRHF. The CDR3 region has the DNA TGTGCCAGTAGTATAGGAGGGGACATCCGGCATTTT.